The next 6 T cell receptor beta chains were all read from a single sample in a study of T cells in Graves' hyperthyroidism and ophthalmopathy. Amplified regions were TCR beta CDR3 sequences from RNA transcripts. First-round RT-PCR targeting the TCR CDR3 was performed with the HTBI primer set. TCRdb called the multiplex PCR reads again in MiXCR, with one record for every CDR3 protein. Here the sample spans 500,000 to 750,000 distinct CDR3 sequences, around 42% being singletons. Sequenced: peripheral blood or thyroid tissue (not recorded which). These receptor sequences come from a woman between 18 and 30 years old with Graves' hyperthyroidism.

The rearrangement joins TRBV27 to TRBJ2-7; TRBD1 aligns across 9 bases. V was pared by 5 bases and J by 3 bases, with 5 bases of the junction left unmatched. The CDR3 is 14 amino acids. Looked up from germline, CDR1 is MNHEY and CDR2 is SMNVEV (reference sequence). For the CDR3, the DNA is TGTGCCAGCAGTAAAAAGACAGGGGGCTACGAGCAGTACTTC. It encodes CASSKKTGGYEQYF.

This clonotype was counted ten times or more. This chain joins TRBV20-1 and TRBJ2-7; no firm D call. Trimming left V 6 bases short and J 4 bases short, with 16 bases between. Germline V gene data show CDR1 as DFQATT and CDR2 as SNEGSKA (reference sequence). CDR3 size: 13 residues. The DNA of the CDR3 is TGCAGTGCGCCCGATTGGCGGACGTACGAGCAGTACTTC. Residues: CSAPDWRTYEQYF.

The rearrangement links TRBV27 to TRBJ2-7; 8 bases align to TRBD2. Germline CDR1 MNHEY, CDR2 SMNVEV (reference sequence). The V and J ends lost 5 bases and 3 bases, in that order; junction bases with no gene match: 9. This CDR3 has 15 amino acids. The CDR3 nucleotides are TGTGCCAGCAGTCCCAGGGGACTAGTAGGCTACGAGCAGTACTTC. Encoded protein: CASSPRGLVGYEQYF.

This clonotype was observed many times. The chain links TRBV20-1 to TRBJ1-5; a weak D match, TRBD1 (5 bases). The CDR3 runs to 14 residues. Germline assignment: CDR1 DFQATT and CDR2 SNEGSKA (reference sequence). V lost 1 base, J lost 2 bases, and 9 bases lay in between. The CDR3 region has the DNA TGCAGTGCTAGAGGAGGGGCGGGCAATCAGCCCCAGCATTTT. It encodes CSARGGAGNQPQHF.

This clonotype was detected a few times. This chain joins TRBV24-1 and TRBJ2-1, with D possibly TRBD2 on 6 matching bases. Trimming left V 11 bases short and J 5 bases short, with 24 bases between. The CDR3 is 16 residues long. Germline CDR1 and CDR2: KGHDR and SFDVKD. The DNA of the CDR3 is TGTGCCATGTCGGTCCGGGGCGGGGAAAGTAACAATGAGCAGTTCTTC. Protein product: CAMSVRGGESNNEQFF.

The V gene is TRBV9, the J gene TRBJ2-6; perhaps TRBD1 as D (5 bases). Germline lookup yields CDR1 SGDLS and CDR2 YYNGEE. This CDR3 has 16 amino acids. Trimming pared 4 bases from V and 2 bases from J, leaving 13 bases between. CDR3: CASSSPGRAGANVLTF. Written as DNA, the CDR3 is TGTGCCAGCAGCTCACCGGGCAGGGCTGGGGCCAACGTCCTGACTTTC.